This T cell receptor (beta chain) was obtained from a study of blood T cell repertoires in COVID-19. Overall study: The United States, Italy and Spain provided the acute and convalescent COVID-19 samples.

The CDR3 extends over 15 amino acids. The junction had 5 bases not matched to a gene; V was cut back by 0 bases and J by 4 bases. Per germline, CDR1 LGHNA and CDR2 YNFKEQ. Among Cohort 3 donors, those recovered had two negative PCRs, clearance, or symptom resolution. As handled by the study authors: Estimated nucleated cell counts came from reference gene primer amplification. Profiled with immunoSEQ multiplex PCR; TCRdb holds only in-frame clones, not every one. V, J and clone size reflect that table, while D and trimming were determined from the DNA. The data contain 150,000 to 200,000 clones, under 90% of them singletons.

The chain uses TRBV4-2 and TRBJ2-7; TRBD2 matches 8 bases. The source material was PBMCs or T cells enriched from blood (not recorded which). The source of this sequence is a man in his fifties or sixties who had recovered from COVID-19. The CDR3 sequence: CASSQDRGGMYEQYF. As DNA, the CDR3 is TGTGCCAGCAGCCAAGATCGGGGGGGAATGTACGAGCAGTACTTC.